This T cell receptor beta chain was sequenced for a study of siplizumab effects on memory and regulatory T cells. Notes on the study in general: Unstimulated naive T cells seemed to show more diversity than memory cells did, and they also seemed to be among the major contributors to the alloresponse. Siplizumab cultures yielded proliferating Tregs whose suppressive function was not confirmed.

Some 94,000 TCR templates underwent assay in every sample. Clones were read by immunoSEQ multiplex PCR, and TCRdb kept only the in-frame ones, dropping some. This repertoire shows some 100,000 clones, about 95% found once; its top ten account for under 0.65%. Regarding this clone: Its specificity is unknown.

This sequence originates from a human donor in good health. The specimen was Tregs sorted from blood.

This chain's CDR3 is CASRSGNVGTYEQYF. The CDR3 bases are TGTGCCAGTAGAAGCGGGAACGTCGGCACCTACGAGCAGTACTTC. The chain joins TRBV19 to TRBJ2-7; 7 positions agree with TRBD2. Germline CDR1 and CDR2: LNHDA and SQIVND (reference sequence). Germline trimming cut 6 bases from V and 2 bases from J; bases unmatched to any gene: 10. This CDR3 region has 15 residues.